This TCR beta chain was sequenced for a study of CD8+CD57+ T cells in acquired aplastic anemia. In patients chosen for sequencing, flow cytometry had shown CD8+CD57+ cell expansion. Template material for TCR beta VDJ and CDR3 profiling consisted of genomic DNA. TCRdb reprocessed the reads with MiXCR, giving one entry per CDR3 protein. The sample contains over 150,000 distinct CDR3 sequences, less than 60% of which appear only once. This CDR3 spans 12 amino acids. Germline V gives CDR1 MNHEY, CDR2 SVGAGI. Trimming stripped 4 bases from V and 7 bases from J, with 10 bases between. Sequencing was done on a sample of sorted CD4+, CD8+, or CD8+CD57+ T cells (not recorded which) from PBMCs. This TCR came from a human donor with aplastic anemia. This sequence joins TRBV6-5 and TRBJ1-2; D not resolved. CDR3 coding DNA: TGTGCCAGCAGTTCCCCGGAAGGTGGCTACACCTTC. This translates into CASSSPEGGYTF.